Sequencing of this T cell receptor (beta chain) was carried out in a study of cytomegalovirus exposure and HLA in healthy donors. Findings and limits, study-wide: The authors enumerated roughly 180 TCR beta chains as linked to cytomegalovirus. An Asian-associated ancestry cluster reportedly showed fewer N-insertions than the approximately 650-donor mean in a later analysis. A later analysis found most CMV-associated TCR beta chains apparently HLA-restricted. Several V segments, TRBV6-2 and TRBV6-3 among them, could not be told apart and were dropped.

With respect to this clone: Its specificity is not known.

In the PCR, 60 Vbeta and 13 Jbeta primers were used. Generated by immunoSEQ multiplex PCR, the TCRdb table keeps only in-frame clones and is missing some. Of some 100,000 clones listed, roughly 74% are singletons. CDR1 is SGHTA, CDR2 FQGNSA, per germline. V lost 7 bases to trimming and J lost 0 bases; unmatched junction nucleotides: 8. The CDR3 is 15 residues long. Sequences were obtained from PBMCs. The chain has TRBV7-2 and TRBJ2-7; 8 nucleotides line up with TRBD1. The origin of this receptor is a female donor in good health and CMV-seropositive. CDR3 nucleotides: TGTGCCAGCAACTTTAGACAGGGGATCTCCTACGAGCAGTACTTC. Its translation is CASNFRQGISYEQYF. The full variable domain, in which reference TRBV7-2 and TRBJ2-7 provide the parts outside the CDR3, is GAGVSQSPSNKVTEKGKDVELRCDPISGHTALYWYRQSLGQGLEFLIYFQGNSAPDKSGLPSDRFSAERTGGSVSTLTIQRTQQEDSAVYLCASNFRQGISYEQYFGPGTRLTVT.